This T cell receptor beta chain was found in a study of glioma-infiltrating T cells after dendritic cell vaccination. Study details: The vaccine used monocyte-derived dendritic cells pulsed overnight with autologous tumor lysate.

After removal of 3 bases from V and 4 bases from J, the junction contained 3 bases not matched to a gene. CDR3 length: 15 amino acids. In germline, CDR1 is SGHTA, CDR2 FQGNSA. TCRdb's table, derived via immunoSEQ multiplex PCR, lists solely in-frame clones and lacks some. Among more than 95,000 clones listed, around 80% were seen once. Time point given: after dendritic cell vaccination, including at tumor progression/relapse. Regarding the study as a whole: Estimated pretreatment TIL content predicted outcome after dendritic cell vaccination.

Note on this clone: Its antigen is currently unknown.

The rearrangement links TRBV7-2 to TRBJ2-1, with 10 bases identical to TRBD2. This TCR came from a human donor with glioblastoma. This material consisted of blood, taken after dendritic cell vaccination. Here the CDR3 reads CASSFSGGAYNEQFF. Written as DNA, the CDR3 is TGTGCCAGCAGCTTCAGCGGGGGGGCTTACAATGAGCAGTTCTTC.